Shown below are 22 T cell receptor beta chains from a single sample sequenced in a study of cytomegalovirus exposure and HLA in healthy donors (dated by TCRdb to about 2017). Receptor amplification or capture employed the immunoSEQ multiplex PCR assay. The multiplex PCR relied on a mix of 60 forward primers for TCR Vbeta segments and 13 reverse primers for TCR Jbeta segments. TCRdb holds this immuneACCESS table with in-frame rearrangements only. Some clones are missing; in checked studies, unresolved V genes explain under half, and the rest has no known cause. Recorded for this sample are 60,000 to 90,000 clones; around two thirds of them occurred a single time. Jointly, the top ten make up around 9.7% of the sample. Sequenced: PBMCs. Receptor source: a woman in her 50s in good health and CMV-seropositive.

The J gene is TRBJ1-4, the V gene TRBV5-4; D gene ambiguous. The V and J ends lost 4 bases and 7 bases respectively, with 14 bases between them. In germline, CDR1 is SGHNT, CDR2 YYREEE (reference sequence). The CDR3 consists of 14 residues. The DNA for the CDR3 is TGTGCCAGCAGCGGATCGGGGAACATTGAAAAACTGTTTTTT. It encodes CASSGSGNIEKLFF.

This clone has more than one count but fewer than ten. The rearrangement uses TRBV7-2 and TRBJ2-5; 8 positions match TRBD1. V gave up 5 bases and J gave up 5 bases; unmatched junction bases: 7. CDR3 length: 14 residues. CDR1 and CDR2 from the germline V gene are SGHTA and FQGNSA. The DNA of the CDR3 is TGTGCCAGCAGCCCCACGACAGGGGTGGAGACCCAGTACTTC. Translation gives CASSPTTGVETQYF.

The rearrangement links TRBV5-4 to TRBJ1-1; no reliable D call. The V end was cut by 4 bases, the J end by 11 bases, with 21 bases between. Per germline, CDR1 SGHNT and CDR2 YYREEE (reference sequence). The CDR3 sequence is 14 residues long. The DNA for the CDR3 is TGTGCCAGCAGCGTACCCGAGGAGGGCCCTTATGCTTTCTTT. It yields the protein CASSVPEEGPYAFF. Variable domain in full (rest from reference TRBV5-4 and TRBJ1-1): ETGVTQSPTHLIKTRGQQVTLRCSSQSGHNTVSWYQQALGQGPQFIFQYYREEENGRGNFPPRFSGLQFPNYSSELNVNALELDDSALYLCASSVPEEGPYAFFGQGTRLTVV.

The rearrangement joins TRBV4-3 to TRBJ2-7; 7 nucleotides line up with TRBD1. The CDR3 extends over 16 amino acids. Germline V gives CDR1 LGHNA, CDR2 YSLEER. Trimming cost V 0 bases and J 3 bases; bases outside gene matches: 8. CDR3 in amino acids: CASSQDSTGQNYEQYF. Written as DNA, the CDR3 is TGCGCCAGCAGCCAAGATTCCACGGGACAGAACTACGAGCAGTACTTC.

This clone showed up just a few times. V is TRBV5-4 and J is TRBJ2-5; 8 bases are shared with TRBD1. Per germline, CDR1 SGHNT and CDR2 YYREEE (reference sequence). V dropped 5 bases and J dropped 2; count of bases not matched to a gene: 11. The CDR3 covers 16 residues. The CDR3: CASSPRGPIGQETQYF. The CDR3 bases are TGTGCCAGCAGTCCCAGGGGGCCCATCGGGCAAGAGACCCAGTACTTC.

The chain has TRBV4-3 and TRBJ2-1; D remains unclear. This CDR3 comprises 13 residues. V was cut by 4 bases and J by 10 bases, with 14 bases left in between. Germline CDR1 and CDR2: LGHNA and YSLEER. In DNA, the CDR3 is TGCGCCAGCAGCCCCGCACCGGGTAAGGAGCAGTTCTTC. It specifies CASSPAPGKEQFF.

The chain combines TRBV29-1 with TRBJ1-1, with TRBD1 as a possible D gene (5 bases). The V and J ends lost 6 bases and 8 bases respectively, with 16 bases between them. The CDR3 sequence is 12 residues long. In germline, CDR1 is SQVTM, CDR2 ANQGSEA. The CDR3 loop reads CSVGGSSGEAFF. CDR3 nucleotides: TGCAGCGTGGGGGGTTCCTCGGGAGAAGCTTTCTTT.

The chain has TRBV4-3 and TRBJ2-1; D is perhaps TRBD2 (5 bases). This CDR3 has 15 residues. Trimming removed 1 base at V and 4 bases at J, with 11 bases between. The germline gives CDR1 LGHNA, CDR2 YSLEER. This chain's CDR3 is CASSQVRVPYNEQFF. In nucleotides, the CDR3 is TGCGCCAGCAGCCAAGTGAGGGTTCCGTACAATGAGCAGTTCTTC.

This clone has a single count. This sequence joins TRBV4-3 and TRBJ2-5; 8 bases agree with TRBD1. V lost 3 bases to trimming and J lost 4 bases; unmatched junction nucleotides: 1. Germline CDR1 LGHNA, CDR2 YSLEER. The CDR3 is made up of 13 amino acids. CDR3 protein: CASSQDRVETQYF. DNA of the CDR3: TGCGCCAGCAGCCAGGACAGGGTAGAGACCCAGTACTTC.

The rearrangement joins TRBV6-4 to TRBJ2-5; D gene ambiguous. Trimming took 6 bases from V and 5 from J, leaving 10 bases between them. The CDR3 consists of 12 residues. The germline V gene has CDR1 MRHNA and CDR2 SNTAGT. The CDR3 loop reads CASRQVGETQYF. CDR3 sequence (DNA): TGTGCCAGCAGGCAGGTCGGTGAGACCCAGTACTTC.

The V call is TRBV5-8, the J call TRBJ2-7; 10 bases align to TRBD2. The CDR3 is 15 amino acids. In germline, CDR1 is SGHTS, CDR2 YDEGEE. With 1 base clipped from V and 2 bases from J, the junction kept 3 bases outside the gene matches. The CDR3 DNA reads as TGTGCCAGCAGCTTGTTGAGCGGGGGGGCCTACGAGCAGTACTTC. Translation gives CASSLLSGGAYEQYF.

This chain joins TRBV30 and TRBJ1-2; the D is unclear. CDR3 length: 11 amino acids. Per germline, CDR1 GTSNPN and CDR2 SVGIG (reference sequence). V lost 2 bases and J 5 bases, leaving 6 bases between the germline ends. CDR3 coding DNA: TGTGCCTGGAGTCAAATTTATGGCTACACCTTC. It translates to CAWSQIYGYTF.

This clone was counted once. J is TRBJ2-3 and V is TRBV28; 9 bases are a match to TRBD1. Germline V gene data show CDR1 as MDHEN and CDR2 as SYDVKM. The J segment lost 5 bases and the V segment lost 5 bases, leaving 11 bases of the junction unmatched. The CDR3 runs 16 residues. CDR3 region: CASSPYDRGILDTQYF. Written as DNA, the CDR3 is TGTGCCAGCAGTCCGTATGACAGGGGGATATTAGATACGCAGTATTTT.

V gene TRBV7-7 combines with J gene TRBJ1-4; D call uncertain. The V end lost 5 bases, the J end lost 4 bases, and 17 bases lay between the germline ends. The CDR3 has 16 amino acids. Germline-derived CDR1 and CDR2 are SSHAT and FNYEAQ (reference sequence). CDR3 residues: CASSPQTGRFNEKLFF. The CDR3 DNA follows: TGTGCCAGCAGCCCGCAGACGGGGAGATTTAATGAAAAACTGTTTTTT.

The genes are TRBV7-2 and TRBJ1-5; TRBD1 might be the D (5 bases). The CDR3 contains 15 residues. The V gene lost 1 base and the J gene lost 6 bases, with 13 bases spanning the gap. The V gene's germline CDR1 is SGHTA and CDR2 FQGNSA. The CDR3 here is CASSLGTGAPQPQHF. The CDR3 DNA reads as TGTGCCAGCAGCTTAGGCACAGGAGCACCTCAGCCCCAGCATTTT.

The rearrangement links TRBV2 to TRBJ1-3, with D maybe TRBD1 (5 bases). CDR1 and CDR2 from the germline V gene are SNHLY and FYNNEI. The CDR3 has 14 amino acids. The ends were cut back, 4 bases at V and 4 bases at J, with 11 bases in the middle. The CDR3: CASSAGGGGNTIYF. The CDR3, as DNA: TGTGCCAGCAGTGCCGGGGGTGGGGGAAACACCATATATTTT.

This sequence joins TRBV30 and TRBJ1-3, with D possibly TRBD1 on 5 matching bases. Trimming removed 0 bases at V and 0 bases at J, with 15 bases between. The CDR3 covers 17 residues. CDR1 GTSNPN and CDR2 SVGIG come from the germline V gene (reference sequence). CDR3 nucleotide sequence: TGTGCCTGGAGTGTACCTCTGGGCAGGGACTCTGGAAACACCATATATTTT. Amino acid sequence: CAWSVPLGRDSGNTIYF.

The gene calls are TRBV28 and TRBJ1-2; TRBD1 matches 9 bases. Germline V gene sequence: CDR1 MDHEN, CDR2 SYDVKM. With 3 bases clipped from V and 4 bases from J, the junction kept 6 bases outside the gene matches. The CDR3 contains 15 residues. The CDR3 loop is CASSLGTGFGYGYTF. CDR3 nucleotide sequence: TGTGCCAGCAGTTTGGGGACAGGGTTTGGCTATGGCTACACCTTC.

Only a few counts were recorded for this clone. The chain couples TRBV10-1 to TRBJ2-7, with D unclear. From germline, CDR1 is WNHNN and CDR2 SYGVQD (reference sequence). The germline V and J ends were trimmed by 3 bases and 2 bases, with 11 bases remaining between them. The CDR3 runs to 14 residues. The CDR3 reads CASSESLATYEQYF. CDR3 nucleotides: TGCGCCAGCAGTGAAAGTTTAGCTACCTACGAGCAGTACTTC.

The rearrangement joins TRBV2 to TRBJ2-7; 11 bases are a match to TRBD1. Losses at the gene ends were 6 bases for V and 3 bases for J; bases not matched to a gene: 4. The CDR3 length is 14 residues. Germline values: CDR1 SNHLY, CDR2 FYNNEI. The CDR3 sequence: CASRPGTGGYEQYF. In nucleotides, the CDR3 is TGTGCCAGCAGGCCCGGGACAGGGGGCTACGAGCAGTACTTC. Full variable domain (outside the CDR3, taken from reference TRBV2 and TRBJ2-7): EPEVTQTPSHQVTQMGQEVILRCVPISNHLYFYWYRQILGQKVEFLVSFYNNEISEKSEIFDDQFSVERPDGSNFTLKIRSTKLEDSAMYFCASRPGTGGYEQYFGPGTRLTVT.

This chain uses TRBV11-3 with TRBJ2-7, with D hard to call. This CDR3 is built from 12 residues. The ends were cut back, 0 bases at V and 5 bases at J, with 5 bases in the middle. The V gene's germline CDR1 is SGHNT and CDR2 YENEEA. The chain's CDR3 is CASSLDRNEQYF. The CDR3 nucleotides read TGTGCCAGCAGCTTAGATAGAAACGAGCAGTACTTC.

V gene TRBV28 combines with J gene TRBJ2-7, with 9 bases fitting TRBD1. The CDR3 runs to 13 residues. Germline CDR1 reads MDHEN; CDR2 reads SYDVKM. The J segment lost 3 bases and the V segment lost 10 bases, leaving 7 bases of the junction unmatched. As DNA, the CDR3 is TGTGCCACCGTGGGGGACAGGGACTACGAGCAGTACTTC. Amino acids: CATVGDRDYEQYF.